These 18 T cell receptor beta chains originate from one sample sequenced in a study of blood T cell repertoires in COVID-19. Measured with immunoSEQ multiplex PCR; TCRdb has only the in-frame clones, and not every one. The table records about 67,000 clones, roughly 85% of them present only once. The sample consisted of peripheral blood. The receptor source for this set is a woman aged 80 or older with acute or convalescent COVID-19.

CDR3 coding DNA: TGTGCCAGCAGCAAATGGACTAGCGGGAGGTTAAGCTCCTACGAGCAGTACTTC. Translation: CASSKWTSGRLSSYEQYF. The J gene is TRBJ2-7, the V gene TRBV21-1; the D call TRBD2 from the table was never checked on the DNA. TRBV21-1 is marked as a pseudogene. The CDR3 is made up of 18 amino acids.

The chain carries TRBV4-2 and TRBJ1-2; D remains ambiguous. Germline V lookup: CDR1 LGHNA, CDR2 YNFKEQ. The length of the CDR3 is 15 residues. Trimming pared 5 bases from V and 0 bases from J, leaving 13 bases between. The CDR3 DNA reads TGTGCCAGCAGCAGTATAGACTACCCTAACTATGGCTACACCTTC. Its protein product is CASSSIDYPNYGYTF.

The chain uses TRBV6-4 and TRBJ1-2, with TRBD1 matching over 7 bases. Germline assignment: CDR1 MRHNA and CDR2 SNTAGT. With V trimmed by 6 bases and J by 5 bases, 9 bases remained unmatched. The CDR3 runs 14 residues. CDR3 amino acids: CASSQRDSGYGYTF. CDR3 nucleotides: TGTGCCAGCAGCCAGAGGGACAGTGGATATGGCTACACCTTC.

V usage is TRBV5-1 and J usage is TRBJ1-5; D remains unclear. Germline CDR1 is SGHRS and CDR2 is YFSETQ. This CDR3 has 14 amino acids. With 0 bases removed from V and 1 base from J, the gap between germline ends came to 5 bases. The CDR3 loop is CASSLDSSNQPQHF. Here the CDR3 DNA reads TGCGCCAGCAGCTTGGACAGCAGCAATCAGCCCCAGCATTTT. Complete variable domain (other parts from reference TRBV5-1 and TRBJ1-5): KAGVTQTPRYLIKTRGQQVTLSCSPISGHRSVSWYQQTPGQGLQFLFEYFSETQRNKGNFPGRFSGRQFSNSRSEMNVSTLELGDSALYLCASSLDSSNQPQHFGDGTRLSIL.

This chain links TRBV18 with TRBJ2-3; TRBD2 agrees at 9 bases. The CDR3 runs to 16 residues. Trimming cost V 0 bases and J 2 bases; bases outside gene matches: 3. CDR1 and CDR2 from the germline V gene are KGHSH and LQKENI. The CDR3 sequence: CASSPPRGGDTDTQYF. Written as DNA, the CDR3 is TGTGCCAGCTCACCACCGCGCGGGGGGGACACAGATACGCAGTATTTT.

The V and J genes are TRBV5-1 and TRBJ2-1; possible D gene TRBD1, 5 bases. Trimming left V 2 bases short and J 5 bases short, with 11 bases between. Germline CDR1 and CDR2: SGHRS and YFSETQ. CDR3 length: 14 residues. The CDR3 sequence is CASSLSGSNNEQFF. CDR3 coding DNA: TGCGCCAGCAGCTTATCAGGGTCGAACAATGAGCAGTTCTTC.

This clone came up a few times. The chain links TRBV7-2 to TRBJ2-7, with 7 positions matching TRBD1. The V segment lost 5 bases and the J segment 2 bases; nucleotides outside the gene matches: 9. The CDR3 is made up of 15 amino acids. Germline values: CDR1 SGHTA, CDR2 FQGNSA. CDR3 nucleotide sequence: TGTGCCAGCAGCCCTGGTGTAGGGGGCACCTACGAGCAGTACTTC. Protein sequence: CASSPGVGGTYEQYF.

V usage is TRBV14 and J usage is TRBJ2-2; D unclear. Trimming removed 2 bases from V and 7 bases from J, with 11 bases in between. The CDR3 extends over 14 amino acids. The V gene's germline CDR1 is SGHDN and CDR2 FVKESK. CDR3 residues: CASSQFYDGGELFF. DNA for the CDR3: TGTGCCAGCAGCCAATTCTATGATGGCGGGGAGCTGTTTTTT.

The V and J genes are TRBV4-1 and TRBJ2-7; 8 positions match TRBD2. The CDR3 length is 15 residues. The V gene end was trimmed by 1 base and the J gene end by 5 bases; junction bases not matched to a gene: 7. CDR1 is MGHRA and CDR2 is YSYEKL in the germline V gene. The CDR3 DNA follows: TGCGCCAGCAGCCAAGTGCCTGGGCGGGGGGACGAGCAGTACTTC. This gives the protein CASSQVPGRGDEQYF.

The rearrangement links TRBV10-3 to TRBJ2-7, with D possibly being TRBD1 (6 bases). The CDR3 loop spans 13 amino acids. V lost 6 bases and J 2 bases, leaving 11 bases between the germline ends. The germline V gene has CDR1 ENHRY and CDR2 SYGVKD. CDR3 coding DNA: TGTGCCATCAGGTGGCAGGGGACCTACGAGCAGTACTTC. It is translated as CAIRWQGTYEQYF.

J is TRBJ2-3 and V is TRBV12-3 or TRBV12-4; D gene ambiguous. Trimming stripped 3 bases from V and 6 bases from J, with 10 bases between. This CDR3 has 13 residues. CDR3 in DNA: TGTGCCAGCAGTTTTGACTCCCCCGATACGCAGTATTTT. This encodes CASSFDSPDTQYF.

The rearrangement links TRBV5-1 to TRBJ2-7, with D perhaps matching TRBD2 (5 bases). The CDR3 extends over 12 amino acids. The V end lost 1 base, the J end lost 7 bases, and 9 bases lay between the germline ends. Germline V gives CDR1 SGHRS, CDR2 YFSETQ. Here the CDR3 DNA reads TGCGCCAGCAGCTTGTCGGGGAGTGAGCAGTACTTC. Protein: CASSLSGSEQYF.

This chain joins TRBV7-9 and TRBJ1-6, with 9 bases lining up with TRBD1. With V trimmed by 8 bases and J by 7 bases, 9 bases remained unmatched. There are 15 residues in the CDR3. Per the germline V gene, CDR1 is SEHNR and CDR2 is FQNEAQ (reference sequence). The CDR3: CASAPRQGGNSPLHF. CDR3 sequence (DNA): TGTGCCAGCGCCCCCCGACAGGGGGGAAATTCACCCCTCCACTTT.

V is TRBV2 and J is TRBJ1-5, with D possibly matching TRBD1 (5 bases). The CDR3 spans 14 residues. CDR1 is SNHLY, CDR2 FYNNEI, per germline. Trimming removed 3 bases at V and 4 bases at J, with 10 bases between. This CDR3 reads CASSDTGQNQPQHF. The CDR3 DNA sequence: TGTGCCAGCAGTGACACAGGACAAAATCAGCCCCAGCATTTT.

The chain uses TRBV5-1 and TRBJ2-1; 7 bases map to TRBD1. The CDR3 extends over 14 amino acids. The trim removed 4 bases at V and 8 bases at J, leaving 9 bases unmatched. Germline assignment: CDR1 SGHRS and CDR2 YFSETQ. In DNA, the CDR3 is TGCGCCAGCAGCCTCCCGACAGGGCCCCATGAGCAGTTCTTC. Translation gives CASSLPTGPHEQFF.

CDR3 sequence reads: CASSLFEGTATSPLHF. The DNA for the CDR3 is TGTGCCAGCAGTTTATTCGAGGGGACAGCCACTTCACCCCTCCACTTT. The chain employs TRBV28 and TRBJ1-6; TRBD1 agrees at 7 bases. Per germline, CDR1 MDHEN and CDR2 SYDVKM. The V and J ends lost 1 base and 9 bases, in that order; junction bases with no gene match: 9. The CDR3 is 16 amino acids.

V and J are TRBV7-2 and TRBJ2-7; a weak D match, TRBD1 (5 bases). The CDR3 spans 13 residues. Germline V gene sequence: CDR1 SGHTA, CDR2 FQGNSA. The ends were cut back, 0 bases at V and 3 bases at J, with 6 bases in the middle. CDR3 sequence (DNA): TGTGCCAGCAGCTTAGCCAGGGACTACGAGCAGTACTTC. Amino acid sequence: CASSLARDYEQYF. The full variable domain, in which reference TRBV7-2 and TRBJ2-7 provide the parts outside the CDR3, is GAGVSQSPSNKVTEKGKDVELRCDPISGHTALYWYRQSLGQGLEFLIYFQGNSAPDKSGLPSDRFSAERTGGSVSTLTIQRTQQEDSAVYLCASSLARDYEQYFGPGTRLTVT.

V and J are TRBV6-5 and TRBJ2-1; 7 nucleotides align to TRBD2. Germline CDR1 reads MNHEY; CDR2 reads SVGAGI. The CDR3 has 15 residues. V lost 7 bases and J lost 7; bases outside the gene matches: 13. CDR3: CASTEGTGEGNEQFF. CDR3 DNA: TGTGCCAGCACCGAAGGGACTGGGGAGGGGAATGAGCAGTTCTTC.